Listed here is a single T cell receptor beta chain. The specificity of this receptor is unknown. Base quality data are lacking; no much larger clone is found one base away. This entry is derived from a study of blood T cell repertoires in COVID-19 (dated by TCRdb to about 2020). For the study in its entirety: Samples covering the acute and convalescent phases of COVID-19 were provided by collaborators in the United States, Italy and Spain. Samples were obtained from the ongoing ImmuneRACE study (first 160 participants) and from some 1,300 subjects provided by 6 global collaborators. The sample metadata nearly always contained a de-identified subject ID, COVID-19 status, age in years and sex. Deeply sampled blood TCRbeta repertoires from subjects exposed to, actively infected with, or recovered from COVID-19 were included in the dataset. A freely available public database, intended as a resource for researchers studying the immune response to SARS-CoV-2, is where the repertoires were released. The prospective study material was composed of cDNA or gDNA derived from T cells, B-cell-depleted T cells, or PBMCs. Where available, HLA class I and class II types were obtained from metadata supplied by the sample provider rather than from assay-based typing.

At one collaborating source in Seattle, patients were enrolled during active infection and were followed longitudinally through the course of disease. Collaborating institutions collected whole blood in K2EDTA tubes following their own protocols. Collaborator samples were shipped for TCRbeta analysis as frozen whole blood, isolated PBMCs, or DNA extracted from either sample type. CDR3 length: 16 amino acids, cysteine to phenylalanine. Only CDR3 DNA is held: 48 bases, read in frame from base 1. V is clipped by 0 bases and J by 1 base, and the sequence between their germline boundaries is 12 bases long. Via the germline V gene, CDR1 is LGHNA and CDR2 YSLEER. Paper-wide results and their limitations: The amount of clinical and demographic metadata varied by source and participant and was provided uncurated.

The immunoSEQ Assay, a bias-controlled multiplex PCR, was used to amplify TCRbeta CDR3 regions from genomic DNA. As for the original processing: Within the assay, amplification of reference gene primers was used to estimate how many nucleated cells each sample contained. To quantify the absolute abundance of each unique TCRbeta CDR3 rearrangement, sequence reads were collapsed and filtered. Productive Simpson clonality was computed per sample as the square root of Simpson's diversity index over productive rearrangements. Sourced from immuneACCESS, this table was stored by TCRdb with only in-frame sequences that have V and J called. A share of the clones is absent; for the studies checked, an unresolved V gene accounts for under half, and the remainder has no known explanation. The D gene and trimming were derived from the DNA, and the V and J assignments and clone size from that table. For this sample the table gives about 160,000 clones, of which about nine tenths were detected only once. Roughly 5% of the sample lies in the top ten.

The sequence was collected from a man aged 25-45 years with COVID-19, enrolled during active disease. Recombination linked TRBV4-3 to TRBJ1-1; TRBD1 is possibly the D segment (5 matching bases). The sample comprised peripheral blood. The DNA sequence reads TGCGCCAGCAGCCAAGATAGGGGAACGAGGAACACTGAAGCTTTCTTT. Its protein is CASSQDRGTRNTEAFF.